Sequencing of this T cell receptor (beta chain) was carried out in a study of control samples from healthy donors and cancer patients. The repertoire was sequenced with immunoSEQ multiplex PCR; TCRdb's copy has only in-frame clones and lacks some. The table shows 5,000 to 6,500 clones, with 84% occurring only once. Germline-derived CDR1 and CDR2 are SQVTM and ANQGSEA. This CDR3 has 15 amino acids. J gave up 7 bases and V 1 base, and 9 bases lay outside the gene matches. Sequencing was carried out using formalin-fixed, paraffin-embedded tissue. The V gene is TRBV29-1, the J gene TRBJ2-1; 8 nucleotides line up with TRBD2. The sequence was collected from a female donor with lung cancer. In nucleotides, the CDR3 is TGCAGCGTTGAAGTACCCAGCGGGAGAAGAAATGAGCAGTTCTTC. It codes for CSVEVPSGRRNEQFF.